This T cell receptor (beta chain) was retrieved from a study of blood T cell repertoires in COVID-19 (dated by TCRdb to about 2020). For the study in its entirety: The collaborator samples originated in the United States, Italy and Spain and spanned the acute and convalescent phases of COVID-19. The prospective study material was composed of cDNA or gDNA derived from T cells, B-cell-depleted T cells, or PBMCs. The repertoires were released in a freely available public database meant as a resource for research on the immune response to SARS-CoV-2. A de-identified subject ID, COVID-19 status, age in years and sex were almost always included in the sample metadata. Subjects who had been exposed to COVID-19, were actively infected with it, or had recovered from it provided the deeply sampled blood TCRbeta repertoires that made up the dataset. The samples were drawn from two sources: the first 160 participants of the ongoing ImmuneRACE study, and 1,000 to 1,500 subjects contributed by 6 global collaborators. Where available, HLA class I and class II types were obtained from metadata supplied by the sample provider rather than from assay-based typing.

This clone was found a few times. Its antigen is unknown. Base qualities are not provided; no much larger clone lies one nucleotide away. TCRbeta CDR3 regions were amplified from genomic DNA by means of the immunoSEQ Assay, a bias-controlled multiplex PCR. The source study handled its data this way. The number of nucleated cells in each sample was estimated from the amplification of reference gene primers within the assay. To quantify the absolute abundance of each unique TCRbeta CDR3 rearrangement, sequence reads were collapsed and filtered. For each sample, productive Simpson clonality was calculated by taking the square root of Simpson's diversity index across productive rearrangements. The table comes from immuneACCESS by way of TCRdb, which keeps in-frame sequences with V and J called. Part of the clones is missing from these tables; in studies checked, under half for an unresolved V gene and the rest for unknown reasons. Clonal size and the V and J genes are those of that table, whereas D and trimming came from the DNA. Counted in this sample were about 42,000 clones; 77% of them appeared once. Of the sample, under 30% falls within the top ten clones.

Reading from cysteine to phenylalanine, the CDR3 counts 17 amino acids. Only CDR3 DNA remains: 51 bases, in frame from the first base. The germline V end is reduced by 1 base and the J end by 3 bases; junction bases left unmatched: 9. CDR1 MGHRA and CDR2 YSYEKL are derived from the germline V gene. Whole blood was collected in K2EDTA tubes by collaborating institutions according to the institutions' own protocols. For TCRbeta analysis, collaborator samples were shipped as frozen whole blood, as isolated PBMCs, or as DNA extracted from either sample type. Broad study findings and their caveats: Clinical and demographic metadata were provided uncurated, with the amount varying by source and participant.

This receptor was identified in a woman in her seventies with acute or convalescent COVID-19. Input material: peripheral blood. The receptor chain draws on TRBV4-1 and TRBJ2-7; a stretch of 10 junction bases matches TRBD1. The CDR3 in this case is CASSQGLRDRGRYEQYF. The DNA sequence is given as TGCGCCAGCAGCCAAGGACTACGGGACAGGGGCCGCTACGAGCAGTACTTC.